The entry below gives a single TCR beta chain sequence along with its context. Its antigen is undetermined. This CDR3 comprises 14 residues. Trimming cost V 5 bases and J 11 bases; bases outside gene matches: 11. The germline CDR1 and CDR2 sequences are LNHDA and SQIVND (reference sequence). TCR alpha and TCR beta cDNA libraries carrying sample barcodes and UMIs came from 5'RACE with constant-segment primers. TCRdb reanalysed the 5' RACE reads using MiXCR and keeps one entry per CDR3 protein. The sample lists around 180,000 distinct CDR3 sequences; more than 15% were seen once. The data originate from a study of T-cell memory formation after mild COVID-19. Overall study findings and caveats: CD4+ bias marked clones expanding day 15 to 37, unlike balanced contracting clones.

This rearrangement joins TRBV19 to TRBJ2-1; 8 bases fit TRBD1. Source material: PBMCs or a T cell subset sorted from them (not recorded which). This receptor was identified in an adult woman who had mild COVID-19 (a few samples of this study predate the infection). Cell type and time point are not known. The CDR3 is CASSPLDVRGQQFF. CDR3 nucleotides: TGTGCCAGTAGTCCCCTGGATGTCAGGGGGCAGCAGTTCTTC.